A single T cell receptor beta chain is shown here with its context. The antigen is unknown. The source of the sample is a study of PD-1 blockade in mismatch repair-deficient tumors. Study-level information: Enrolled about 2013-2017, patients had progressing, pretreated mismatch repair-deficient cancers of approximately 13 types. Study-level findings and limits: After pembrolizumab, tumor-resident clones rose rapidly, then generally contracted before radiologic responses.

Every patient had mismatch repair deficiency by PCR or immunohistochemistry. Three pembrolizumab responders had their TCRs sequenced. Clones were read by immunoSEQ multiplex PCR, and TCRdb kept only the in-frame ones, dropping some. This sample carries tens of thousands of clones, roughly 80% of them seen once, and the ten largest clones take around 8.1%. Germline V gene lookup returns CDR1 MNHEY and CDR2 SVGAGI. V was shortened by 4 bases and J by 6 bases, with 13 bases between the two germline ends. The CDR3 consists of 13 residues. The sample here was peripheral blood, taken more than 19 weeks after starting pembrolizumab. The receptor's source is an adult with mismatch repair-deficient cancer. This sequence joins TRBV6-5 and TRBJ2-7; D is undetermined. DNA of the CDR3: TGTGCCAGCAGTTCCTCCCAACGGATCGAGCAGTACTTC. This translates into CASSSSQRIEQYF.